Listed below are T cell receptor beta chains from one sample, sequenced in a study of control samples from healthy donors and cancer patients. This table comes from immunoSEQ multiplex PCR, and its TCRdb copy is limited to in-frame clones, with some not included. The table lists under 150,000 clones, about 94% of them singletons. The sample taken for sequencing was blood. The receptors were gathered from a young man in good health. CDR3s include the opening cysteine and the closing phenylalanine or tryptophan. D genes are given only for firm matches. Expanded clones get a size class; other rows say once, few or many, or leave the size out.

>TRBJ2-7|TRBD2|.|TRBV7-2
TGTGCCAGCAGCCTCCAATTAGCGGGGGGATACGAGCAGTACTTC
CASSLQLAGGYEQYF
>TRBJ1-6|.|once|TRBV19
TGTGCCAGTACGCGGGCTGGTTATAATTCACCCCTCCACTTT
CASTRAGYNSPLHF
>TRBJ1-4|.|.|TRBV5-1
TGCGCCAGCAGCTTGAATCTTGGACGGGATGAAAAACTGTTTTTT
CASSLNLGRDEKLFF
>TRBJ1-1|.|.|TRBV6-5
TGTGCCAGCAGTTACGCGACAGGCACTGAAGCTTTCTTT
CASSYATGTEAFF
>TRBJ2-1|TRBD2|.|TRBV27
TGTGCCAGCAGTTTGTTAGCGGGGGTGACGAGGGACAATGAGCAGTTCTTC
CASSLLAGVTRDNEQFF
>TRBJ1-2|.|.|TRBV6-6
TGTGCCAGCAGTACCCACTATGGCTCCGAGATCTATGGCTACACCTTC
CASSTHYGSEIYGYTF
>TRBJ1-2|.|.|TRBV5-4
TGTGCCAGCAGCCCGCAATTGCCGACTGTCCATGGCTACACCTTC
CASSPQLPTVHGYTF
>TRBJ2-5|.|few|TRBV19
TGTGCCAGTAATCGAAACAGTAACCAAGAGACCCAGTACTTC
CASNRNSNQETQYF
>TRBJ1-6|TRBD1|.|TRBV15
TGTGCCACAAGATCAACAGGGGTCAATTCACCCCTCCACTTT
CATRSTGVNSPLHF
>TRBJ1-1|.|.|TRBV5-5
TGTGCCAGCAGCTCCAGACCCGGGACACTGAACACTGAAGCTTTCTTT
CASSSRPGTLNTEAFF
>TRBJ1-6|.|.|TRBV27
TGTGCCAGCAGCCCCACCGTCCGTACGACCTATAATTCACCCCTCCACTTT
CASSPTVRTTYNSPLHF
>TRBJ2-2|TRBD2|.|TRBV5-4
TGTGCCAGCAGCTTGCGTTTTAGCGGGGCCTCGGGTGGGGAGCTGTTTTTT
CASSLRFSGASGGELFF
>TRBJ2-1|.|.|TRBV25-1
TGTGCCAGCAGTGAATTCGGGACTCGCTACAATGAGCAGTTCTTC
CASSEFGTRYNEQFF
>TRBJ1-2|TRBD1|once|TRBV2
TGTGCCAGGGCCGAACGACAGGGGCCCGACTACACCTTC
CARAERQGPDYTF
>TRBJ1-4|.|.|TRBV10-3
TGTGCCATCAGTGAGTCGCGGCCGACAGGTAGTGAAAAACTGTTTTTT
CAISESRPTGSEKLFF
>TRBJ2-5|.|.|TRBV5-1
TGCGCCAGCCGCGGGGACAACCAAGAGACCCAGTACTTC
CASRGDNQETQYF
>TRBJ2-7|.|.|TRBV27
TGTGCCAGCATTGGGGGCAACGAGCAGTACTTC
CASIGGNEQYF
>TRBJ1-1|.|.|TRBV7-9
TGTGCCAGCAGCTTAGGTTGGCAGGGTGAAGCTTTCTTT
CASSLGWQGEAFF
>TRBJ2-5|.|.|TRBV11-2
TGTGCCAGCAGCTTACTAGCGACGGCCCAAGAGACCCAGTACTTC
CASSLLATAQETQYF
>TRBJ1-6|.|few|TRBV3-1/TRBV3-2
TGTGCCAGCAGCCAGAAGAATTCACCCCTCCACTTT
CASSQKNSPLHF
>TRBJ2-3|TRBD2|once|TRBV5-1
TGCGCCAGCAGCAACCCGGGACTAGCGGGGCCTAGGGCAGATACGCAGTATTTT
CASSNPGLAGPRADTQYF
>TRBJ2-7|.|.|TRBV30
TGTGCCTGGAGTGTACTTTCCGGTTCCAACCTTAACTACGAGCAGTACTTC
CAWSVLSGSNLNYEQYF
>TRBJ2-7|.|.|TRBV5-1
TGCGCCAGCAGCTGGGGGTCCGAGCAGTACTTC
CASSWGSEQYF
>TRBJ2-7|.|.|TRBV18
TGTGCCAGCTCACCACGGACAGACTACGAGCAGTACTTC
CASSPRTDYEQYF
>TRBJ1-3|.|.|TRBV12-3/TRBV12-4
TGTGCCAGCAGTTTCGCTGGGCGAAACACCATATATTTT
CASSFAGRNTIYF
>TRBJ1-6|.|.|TRBV2
TGTGCCAGCAGTGAGGGTGTTCAGGGGAATTCACCCCTCCACTTT
CASSEGVQGNSPLHF
>TRBJ1-5|.|.|TRBV6-5
TGTGCCAGCAGTCCACGGGGCCGCGGCAATCAGCCCCAGCATTTT
CASSPRGRGNQPQHF
>TRBJ2-3|.|.|TRBV13
TGTGCCAGCAGCTTAGTGGCCGTGGGGGGCTCAGATACGCAGTATTTT
CASSLVAVGGSDTQYF
>TRBJ2-2|TRBD1|.|TRBV9
TGTGCCAGCAGCAAACACGCAGGGGGCCTTTCCACCGGGGAGCTGTTTTTT
CASSKHAGGLSTGELFF
>TRBJ2-5|.|.|TRBV12-3/TRBV12-4
TGTGCCAGCAGTCGTGGGTCCCGGGAGACCCAGTACTTC
CASSRGSRETQYF